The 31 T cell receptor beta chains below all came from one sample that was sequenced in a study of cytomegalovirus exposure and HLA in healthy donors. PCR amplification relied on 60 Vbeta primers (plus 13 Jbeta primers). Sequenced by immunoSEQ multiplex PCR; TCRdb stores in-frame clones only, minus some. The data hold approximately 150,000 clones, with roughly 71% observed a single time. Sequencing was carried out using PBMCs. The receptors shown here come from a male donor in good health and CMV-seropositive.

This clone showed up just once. The CDR3 region is CASSLERLGGYGYTF. CDR3 nucleotides: TGTGCCAGCAGCTTAGAACGGTTGGGGGGCTATGGCTACACCTTC. This sequence joins TRBV11-2 and TRBJ1-2, with D perhaps TRBD1 (5 bases). V lost 0 bases, J lost 4 bases, and 12 bases lay in between. The CDR3 sequence is 15 residues long. Germline V gene sequence: CDR1 SGHAT, CDR2 FQNNGV.

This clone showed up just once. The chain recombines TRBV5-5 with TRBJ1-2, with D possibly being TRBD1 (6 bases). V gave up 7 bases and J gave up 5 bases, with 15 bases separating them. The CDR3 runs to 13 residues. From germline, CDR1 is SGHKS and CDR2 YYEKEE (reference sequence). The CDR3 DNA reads TGTGCCAGCGGGGGGGCGGGGGTTTATGGCTACACCTTC. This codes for CASGGAGVYGYTF. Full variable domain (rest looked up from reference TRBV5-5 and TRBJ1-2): DAGVTQSPTHLIKTRGQQVTLRCSPISGHKSVSWYQQVLGQGPQFIFQYYEKEERGRGNFPDRFSARQFPNYSSELNVNALLLGDSALYLCASGGAGVYGYTFGSGTRLTVV.

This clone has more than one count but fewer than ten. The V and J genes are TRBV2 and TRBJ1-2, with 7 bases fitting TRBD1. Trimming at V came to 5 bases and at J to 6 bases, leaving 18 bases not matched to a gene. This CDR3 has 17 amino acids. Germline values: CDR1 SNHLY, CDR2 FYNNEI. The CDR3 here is CASSLFQGESKSHGYTF. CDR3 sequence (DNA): TGTGCCAGCAGTCTATTCCAGGGGGAGAGTAAGTCGCATGGCTACACCTTC.

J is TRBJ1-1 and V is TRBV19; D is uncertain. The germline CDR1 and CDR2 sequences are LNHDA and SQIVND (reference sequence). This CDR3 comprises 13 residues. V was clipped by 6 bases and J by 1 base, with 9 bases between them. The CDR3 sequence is CASRQRQNTEAFF. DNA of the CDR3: TGTGCCAGTAGACAAAGACAGAACACTGAAGCTTTCTTT.

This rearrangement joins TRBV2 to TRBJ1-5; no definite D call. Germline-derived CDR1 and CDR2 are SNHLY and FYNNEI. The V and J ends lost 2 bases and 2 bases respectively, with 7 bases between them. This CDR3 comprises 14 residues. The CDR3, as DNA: TGTGCCAGCAGTGAACTGCGGGGCAATCAGCCCCAGCATTTT. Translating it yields CASSELRGNQPQHF.

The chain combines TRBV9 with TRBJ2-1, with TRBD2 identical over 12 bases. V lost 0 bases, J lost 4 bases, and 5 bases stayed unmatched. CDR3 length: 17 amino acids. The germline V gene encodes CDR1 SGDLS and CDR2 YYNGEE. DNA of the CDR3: TGTGCCAGCAGCGTAGCTAGCGGGGGGGAGAAATACAATGAGCAGTTCTTC. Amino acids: CASSVASGGEKYNEQFF.

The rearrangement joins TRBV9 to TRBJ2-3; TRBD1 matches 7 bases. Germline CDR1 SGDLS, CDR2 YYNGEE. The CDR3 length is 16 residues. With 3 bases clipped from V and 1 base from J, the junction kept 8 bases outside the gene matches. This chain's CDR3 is CASSEQGDLGTDTQYF. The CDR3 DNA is TGTGCCAGCAGCGAGCAGGGGGACCTCGGCACAGATACGCAGTATTTT.

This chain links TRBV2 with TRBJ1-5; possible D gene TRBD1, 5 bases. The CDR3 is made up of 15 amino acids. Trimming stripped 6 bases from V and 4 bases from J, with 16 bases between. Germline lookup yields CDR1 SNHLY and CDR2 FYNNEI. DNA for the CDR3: TGTGCCAGCAGAATACAGGCAGCCCTTAATCAGCCCCAGCATTTT. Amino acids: CASRIQAALNQPQHF.

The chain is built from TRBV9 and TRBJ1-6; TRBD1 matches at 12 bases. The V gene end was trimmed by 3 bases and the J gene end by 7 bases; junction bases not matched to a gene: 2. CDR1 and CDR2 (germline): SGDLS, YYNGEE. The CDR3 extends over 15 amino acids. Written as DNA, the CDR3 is TGTGCCAGCAGCGGAGGGACAGGGGGCAATTCACCCCTCCACTTT. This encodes CASSGGTGGNSPLHF.

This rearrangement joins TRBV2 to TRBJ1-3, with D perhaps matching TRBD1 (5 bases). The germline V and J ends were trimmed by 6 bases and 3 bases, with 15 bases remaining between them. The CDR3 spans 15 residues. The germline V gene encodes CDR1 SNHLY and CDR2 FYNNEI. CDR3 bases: TGTGCCAGCAGGCTTGACAGAAGGATTGGAAACACCATATATTTT. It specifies CASRLDRRIGNTIYF.

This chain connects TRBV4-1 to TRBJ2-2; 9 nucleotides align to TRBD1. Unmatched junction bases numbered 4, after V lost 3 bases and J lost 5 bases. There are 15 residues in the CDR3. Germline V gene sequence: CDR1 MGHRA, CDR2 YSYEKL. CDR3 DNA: TGCGCCAGCAGCCATACCGGACAGGGGACCGGGGAGCTGTTTTTT. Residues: CASSHTGQGTGELFF.

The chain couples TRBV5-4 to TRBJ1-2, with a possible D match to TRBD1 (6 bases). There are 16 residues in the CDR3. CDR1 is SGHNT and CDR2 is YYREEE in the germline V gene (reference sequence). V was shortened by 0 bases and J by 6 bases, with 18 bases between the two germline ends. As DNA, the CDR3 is TGTGCCAGCAGCTTGGATGGTTTTCCAGGGGATGATGGCTACACCTTC. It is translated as CASSLDGFPGDDGYTF.

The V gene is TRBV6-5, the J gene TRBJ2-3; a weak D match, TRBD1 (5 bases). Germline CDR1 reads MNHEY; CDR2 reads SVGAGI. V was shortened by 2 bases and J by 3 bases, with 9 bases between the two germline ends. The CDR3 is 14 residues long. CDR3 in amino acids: CASSYGPGTDTQYF. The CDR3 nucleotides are TGTGCCAGCAGTTACGGGCCAGGGACAGATACGCAGTATTTT.

The CDR3 region is CASSLKVGGSYNEQFF. Written as DNA, the CDR3 is TGCGCCAGCAGCTTGAAAGTGGGGGGGTCCTACAATGAGCAGTTCTTC. The V and J genes are TRBV5-1 and TRBJ2-1; 7 nucleotides align to TRBD2. The ends lost 1 base at V and 1 base at J; junction bases unmatched: 5. The CDR3 spans 16 residues. The germline gives CDR1 SGHRS, CDR2 YFSETQ.

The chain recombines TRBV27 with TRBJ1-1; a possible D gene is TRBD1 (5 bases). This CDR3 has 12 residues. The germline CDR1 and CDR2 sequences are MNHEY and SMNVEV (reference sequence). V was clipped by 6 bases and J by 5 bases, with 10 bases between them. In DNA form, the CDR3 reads TGTGCCAGCAGGGAGGGGTTGACTGAAGCTTTCTTT. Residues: CASREGLTEAFF.

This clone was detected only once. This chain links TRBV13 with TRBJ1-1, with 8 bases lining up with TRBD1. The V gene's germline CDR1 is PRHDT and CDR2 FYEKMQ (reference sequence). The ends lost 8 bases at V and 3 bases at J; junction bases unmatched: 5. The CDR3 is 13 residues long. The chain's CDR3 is CASGTGRDTEAFF. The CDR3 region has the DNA TGTGCCAGCGGGACAGGCAGGGACACTGAAGCTTTCTTT.

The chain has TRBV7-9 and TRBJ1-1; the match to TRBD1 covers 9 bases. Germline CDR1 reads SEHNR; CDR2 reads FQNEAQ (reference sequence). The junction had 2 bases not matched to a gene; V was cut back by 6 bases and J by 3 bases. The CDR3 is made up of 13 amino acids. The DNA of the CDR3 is TGTGCCAGCAGGAGGACAGGGGACACTGAAGCTTTCTTT. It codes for CASRRTGDTEAFF.

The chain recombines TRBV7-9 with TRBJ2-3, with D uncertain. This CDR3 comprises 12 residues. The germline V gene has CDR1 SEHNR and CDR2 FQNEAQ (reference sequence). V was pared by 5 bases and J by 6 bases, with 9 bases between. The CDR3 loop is CASSLAVDTQYF. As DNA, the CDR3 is TGTGCCAGCAGCCTCGCAGTGGATACGCAGTATTTT.

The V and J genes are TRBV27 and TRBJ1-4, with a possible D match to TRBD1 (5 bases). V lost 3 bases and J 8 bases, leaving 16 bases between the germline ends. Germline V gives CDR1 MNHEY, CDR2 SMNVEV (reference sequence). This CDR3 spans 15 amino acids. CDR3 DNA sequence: TGTGCCAGCAGTTTTTTGGGGTTGGGGGGAGAAAAACTGTTTTTT. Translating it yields CASSFLGLGGEKLFF.

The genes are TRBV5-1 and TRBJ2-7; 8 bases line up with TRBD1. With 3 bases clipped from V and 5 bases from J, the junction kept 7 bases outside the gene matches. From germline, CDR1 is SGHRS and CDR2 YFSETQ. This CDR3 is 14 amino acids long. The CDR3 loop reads CASSWGTGMNEQYF. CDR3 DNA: TGCGCCAGCAGCTGGGGGACAGGTATGAACGAGCAGTACTTC.

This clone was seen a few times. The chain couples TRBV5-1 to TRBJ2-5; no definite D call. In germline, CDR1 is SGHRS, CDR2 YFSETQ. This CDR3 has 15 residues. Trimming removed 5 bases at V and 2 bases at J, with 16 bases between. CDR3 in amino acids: CASSQAETIQETQYF. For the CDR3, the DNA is TGCGCCAGCAGTCAAGCCGAGACAATTCAAGAGACCCAGTACTTC.

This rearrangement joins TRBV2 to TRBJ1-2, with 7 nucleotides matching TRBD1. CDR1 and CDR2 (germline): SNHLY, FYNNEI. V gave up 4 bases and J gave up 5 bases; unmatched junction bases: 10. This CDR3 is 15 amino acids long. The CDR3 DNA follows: TGTGCCAGCAGTGGGCCCTCGACAGGGCCATATGGCTACACCTTC. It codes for CASSGPSTGPYGYTF.

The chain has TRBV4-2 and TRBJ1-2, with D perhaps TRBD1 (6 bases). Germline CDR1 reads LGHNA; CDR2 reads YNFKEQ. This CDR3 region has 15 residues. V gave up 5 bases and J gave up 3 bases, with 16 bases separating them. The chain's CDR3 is CASSLRGGLDYGYTF. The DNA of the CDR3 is TGTGCCAGCAGCTTAAGGGGGGGCCTTGACTATGGCTACACCTTC.

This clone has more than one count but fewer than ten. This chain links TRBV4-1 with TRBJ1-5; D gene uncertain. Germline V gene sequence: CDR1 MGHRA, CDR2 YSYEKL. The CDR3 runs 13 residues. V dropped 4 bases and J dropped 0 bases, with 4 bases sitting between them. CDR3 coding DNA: TGCGCCAGCAGCCTCCATAGCAATCAGCCCCAGCATTTT. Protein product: CASSLHSNQPQHF.

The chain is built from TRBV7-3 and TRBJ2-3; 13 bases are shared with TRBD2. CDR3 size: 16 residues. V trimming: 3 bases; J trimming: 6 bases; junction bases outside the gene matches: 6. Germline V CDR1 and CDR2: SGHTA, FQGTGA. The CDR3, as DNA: TGTGCCAGCAGCTTGACCGGGACTAGCGGGGCGGATACGCAGTATTTT. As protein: CASSLTGTSGADTQYF.

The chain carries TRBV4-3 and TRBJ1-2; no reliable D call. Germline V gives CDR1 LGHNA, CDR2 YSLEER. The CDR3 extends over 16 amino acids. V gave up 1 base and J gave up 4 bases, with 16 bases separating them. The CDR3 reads CASSQVGPNHPYGYTF. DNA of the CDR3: TGCGCCAGCAGCCAAGTTGGGCCGAACCACCCCTATGGCTACACCTTC.

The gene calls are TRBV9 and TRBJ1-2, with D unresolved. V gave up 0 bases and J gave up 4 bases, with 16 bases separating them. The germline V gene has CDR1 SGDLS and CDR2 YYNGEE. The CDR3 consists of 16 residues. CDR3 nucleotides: TGTGCCAGCAGCGTAGAAGGAGGCAGGCCCTTCTATGGCTACACCTTC. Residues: CASSVEGGRPFYGYTF. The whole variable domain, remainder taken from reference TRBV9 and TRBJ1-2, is DSGVTQTPKHLITATGQRVTLRCSPRSGDLSVYWYQQSLDQGLQFLIQYYNGEERAKGNILERFSAQQFPDLHSELNLSSLELGDSALYFCASSVEGGRPFYGYTFGSGTRLTVV.

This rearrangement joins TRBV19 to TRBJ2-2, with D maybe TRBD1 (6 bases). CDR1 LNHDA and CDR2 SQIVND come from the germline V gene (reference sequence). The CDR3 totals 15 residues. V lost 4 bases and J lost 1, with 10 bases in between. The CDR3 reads CASSTDRLNTGELFF. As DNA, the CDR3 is TGTGCCAGTAGTACGGACAGATTGAACACCGGGGAGCTGTTTTTT.

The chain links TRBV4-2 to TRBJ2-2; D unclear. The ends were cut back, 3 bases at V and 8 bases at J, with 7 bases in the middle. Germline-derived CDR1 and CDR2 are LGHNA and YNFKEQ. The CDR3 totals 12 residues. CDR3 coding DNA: TGTGCCAGCAGCCATAACCGGGGGGAGCTGTTTTTT. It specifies CASSHNRGELFF.

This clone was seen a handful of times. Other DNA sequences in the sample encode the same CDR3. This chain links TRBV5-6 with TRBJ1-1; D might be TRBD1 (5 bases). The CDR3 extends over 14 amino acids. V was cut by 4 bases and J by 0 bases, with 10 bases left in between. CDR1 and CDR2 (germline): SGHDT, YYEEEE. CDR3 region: CASSPRGLNTEAFF. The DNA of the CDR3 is TGTGCCAGCAGCCCGCGGGGGTTGAACACTGAAGCTTTCTTT.

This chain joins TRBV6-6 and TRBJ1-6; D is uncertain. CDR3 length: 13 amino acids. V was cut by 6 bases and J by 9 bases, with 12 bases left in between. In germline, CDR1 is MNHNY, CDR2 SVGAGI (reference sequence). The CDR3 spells CASSSRWSSPLHF. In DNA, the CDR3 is TGTGCCAGCAGCTCTCGTTGGAGTTCACCCCTCCACTTT.